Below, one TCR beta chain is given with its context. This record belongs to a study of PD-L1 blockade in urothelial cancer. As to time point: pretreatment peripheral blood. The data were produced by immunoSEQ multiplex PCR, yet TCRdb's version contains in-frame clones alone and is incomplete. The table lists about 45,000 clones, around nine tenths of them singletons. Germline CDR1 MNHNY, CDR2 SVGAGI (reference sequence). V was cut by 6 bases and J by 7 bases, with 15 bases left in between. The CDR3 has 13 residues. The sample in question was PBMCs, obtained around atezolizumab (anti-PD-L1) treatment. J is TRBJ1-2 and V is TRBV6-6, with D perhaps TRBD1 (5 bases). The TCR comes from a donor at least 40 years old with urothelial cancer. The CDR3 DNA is TGTGCCAGCAGCCCCGGGGGGGGTCTTGGCTACACCTTC. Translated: CASSPGGGLGYTF.